These 23 T cell receptor beta chains came from one sample sequenced in a study of cytomegalovirus exposure and HLA in healthy donors. Sequenced by immunoSEQ multiplex PCR; TCRdb stores in-frame clones only, minus some. The sample comprises around 140,000 clones, roughly 89% of which are singletons, and around 1.3% rests with the top ten. The sample taken for sequencing was PBMCs. Every receptor here comes from a woman between 18 and 29 years old in good health and CMV-seronegative.

This chain uses TRBV27 with TRBJ1-3; D is perhaps TRBD1 (5 bases). V lost 5 bases and J 4 bases, leaving 15 bases between the germline ends. CDR3 length: 15 amino acids. Germline V gene lookup returns CDR1 MNHEY and CDR2 SMNVEV (reference sequence). The CDR3 region has the DNA TGTGCCAGCAGTGCCAGGGAAGGCGGCGGAAACACCATATATTTT. Residues: CASSAREGGGNTIYF.

V usage is TRBV7-8 and J usage is TRBJ1-1; no reliable D call. The V gene's germline CDR1 is SGHVS and CDR2 FQNEAQ. Trimming pared 1 base from V and 1 base from J, leaving 10 bases between. This CDR3 is 15 amino acids long. CDR3 amino acids: CASSLVITANTEAFF. The CDR3 region has the DNA TGTGCCAGCAGCTTAGTGATTACAGCGAACACTGAAGCTTTCTTT.

The chain joins TRBV19 to TRBJ2-5; D is perhaps TRBD2 (5 bases). Germline V lookup: CDR1 LNHDA, CDR2 SQIVND (reference sequence). The CDR3 is made up of 14 amino acids. Trimming left V 4 bases short and J 7 bases short, with 16 bases between. The CDR3 is CASSTRTGRGTQYF. The CDR3 coding sequence is TGTGCCAGTAGTACGCGGACTGGGCGTGGGACCCAGTACTTC.

The V gene is TRBV5-4, the J gene TRBJ2-5; D uncertain. The CDR3 length is 14 residues. The V end lost 4 bases, the J end lost 0 bases, and 10 bases lay between the germline ends. Germline assignment: CDR1 SGHNT and CDR2 YYREEE (reference sequence). CDR3 sequence reads: CASSTSRYQETQYF. The CDR3 bases are TGTGCCAGCAGCACTTCGCGGTACCAAGAGACCCAGTACTTC.

The rearrangement links TRBV5-4 to TRBJ1-1; 7 bases line up with TRBD1. The V gene end was trimmed by 4 bases and the J gene end by 1 base; junction bases not matched to a gene: 7. Germline CDR1 is SGHNT and CDR2 is YYREEE (reference sequence). The CDR3 is made up of 15 amino acids. In DNA form, the CDR3 reads TGTGCCAGCAGCCCTCGGGGACAGCAGAACACTGAAGCTTTCTTT. Its protein product is CASSPRGQQNTEAFF. Using reference TRBV5-4 and TRBJ1-1 for the parts outside the CDR3, the full variable domain is ETGVTQSPTHLIKTRGQQVTLRCSSQSGHNTVSWYQQALGQGPQFIFQYYREEENGRGNFPPRFSGLQFPNYSSELNVNALELDDSALYLCASSPRGQQNTEAFFGQGTRLTVV.

The genes are TRBV7-6 and TRBJ1-1; TRBD1 is a possible D gene (6 bases). This CDR3 has 14 residues. The V and J ends lost 1 base and 2 bases respectively, with 8 bases between them. The germline CDR1 and CDR2 sequences are SGHVS and FNYEAQ. CDR3 bases: TGTGCCAGCAGCTTAGGACAGGAAAACACTGAAGCTTTCTTT. This sequence encodes CASSLGQENTEAFF.

The CDR3 nucleotides are TGTGCCAGCAGCCCGCTTACTTCGGACAGCCTTGAAGAGACCCAGTACTTC. It is translated as CASSPLTSDSLEETQYF. V and J are TRBV7-6 and TRBJ2-5; TRBD1 is a possible D gene (6 bases). The CDR3 loop spans 17 amino acids. Trimming stripped 5 bases from V and 3 bases from J, with 22 bases between. CDR1 and CDR2 (germline): SGHVS, FNYEAQ.

The chain carries TRBV19 and TRBJ2-1; the match to TRBD1 covers 7 bases. Germline CDR1 LNHDA, CDR2 SQIVND (reference sequence). The CDR3 has 13 amino acids. The V segment lost 2 bases and the J segment 10 bases; nucleotides outside the gene matches: 5. CDR3 DNA sequence: TGTGCCAGTAGTATACAGGGGGTCGGGGAGCAGTTCTTC. Protein product: CASSIQGVGEQFF.

The chain couples TRBV6-6 to TRBJ2-7; 8 bases match TRBD2. Germline-derived CDR1 and CDR2 are MNHNY and SVGAGI (reference sequence). J gave up 2 bases and V 5 bases, and 5 bases lay outside the gene matches. The CDR3 length is 14 residues. The CDR3 sequence is CASSPTGGPYEQYF. As DNA, the CDR3 is TGTGCCAGCAGTCCCACGGGGGGGCCCTACGAGCAGTACTTC.

The J gene is TRBJ2-3, the V gene TRBV25-1; 9 bases align to TRBD1. Looked up from germline, CDR1 is MGHDK and CDR2 is SYGVNS. The CDR3 contains 17 residues. J was trimmed by 4 bases and V by 1 base; bases with no gene match: 9. The chain's CDR3 is CASSESRTGGFADTQYF. CDR3 DNA: TGTGCCAGCAGTGAATCCCGAACAGGGGGCTTCGCAGATACGCAGTATTTT.

The V and J genes are TRBV9 and TRBJ2-1; 13 nucleotides match TRBD2. CDR3 length: 14 residues. The V gene's germline CDR1 is SGDLS and CDR2 YYNGEE. Germline trimming cut 7 bases from V and 8 bases from J; bases unmatched to any gene: 6. The CDR3 nucleotides are TGTGCCAGCGGGAGACTAGCGGGGGGTTATGAGCAGTTCTTC. Translating gives CASGRLAGGYEQFF. Combining the CDR3 with reference TRBV9 and TRBJ2-1 gives the whole variable domain DSGVTQTPKHLITATGQRVTLRCSPRSGDLSVYWYQQSLDQGLQFLIQYYNGEERAKGNILERFSAQQFPDLHSELNLSSLELGDSALYFCASGRLAGGYEQFFGPGTRLTVL.

CDR3 sequence (DNA): TGTGCCAGCAGTGAGTTCTATGAGCAGTTCTTC. Translation: CASSEFYEQFF. The J gene is TRBJ2-1, the V gene TRBV25-1; D unresolved. The V end was cut by 3 bases, the J end by 8 bases, with 5 bases between. Germline values: CDR1 MGHDK, CDR2 SYGVNS. The CDR3 extends over 11 amino acids. The variable domain in full, with the rest retrieved from reference TRBV25-1 and TRBJ2-1, is EADIYQTPRYLVIGTGKKITLECSQTMGHDKMYWYQQDPGMELHLIHYSYGVNSTEKGDLSSESTVSRIRTEHFPLTLESARPSHTSQYLCASSEFYEQFFGPGTRLTVL.

This clone has a handful of counts. V gene TRBV7-3 combines with J gene TRBJ2-7, with 7 bases that match TRBD2. V lost 1 base, J lost 9 bases, and 12 bases stayed unmatched. The CDR3 is 15 amino acids. Per germline, CDR1 SGHTA and CDR2 FQGTGA. Here the CDR3 DNA reads TGTGCCAGCAGCTTAAATCTGGGGACTAACCAACGGCAGTACTTC. Translated, it gives CASSLNLGTNQRQYF.

The genes are TRBV5-4 and TRBJ1-2; possible D gene TRBD1, 6 bases. The length of the CDR3 is 14 residues. V was cut by 0 bases and J by 2 bases, with 8 bases left in between. In germline, CDR1 is SGHNT, CDR2 YYREEE (reference sequence). CDR3 amino acids: CASSLAGTNYGYTF. The CDR3 DNA reads as TGTGCCAGCAGCTTGGCCGGGACAAACTATGGCTACACCTTC.

The V and J genes are TRBV7-2 and TRBJ1-5; D is unresolved. The CDR3 consists of 15 residues. The germline CDR1 and CDR2 sequences are SGHTA and FQGNSA. With 1 base removed from V and 1 base from J, the gap between germline ends came to 8 bases. Here the CDR3 DNA reads TGTGCCAGCAGCTTAGGTATTGTGAGCAATCAGCCCCAGCATTTT. It encodes CASSLGIVSNQPQHF. Supplemented by reference TRBV7-2 and TRBJ1-5, the full variable domain reads GAGVSQSPSNKVTEKGKDVELRCDPISGHTALYWYRQSLGQGLEFLIYFQGNSAPDKSGLPSDRFSAERTGGSVSTLTIQRTQQEDSAVYLCASSLGIVSNQPQHFGDGTRLSIL.

The chain links TRBV29-1 to TRBJ1-3; D unresolved. The CDR3 loop spans 13 amino acids. The germline CDR1 and CDR2 sequences are SQVTM and ANQGSEA. Deletions cut 6 bases from V and 4 bases from J, with 13 bases between. This chain's CDR3 is CSVSGDMGNTIYF. CDR3 sequence (DNA): TGCAGCGTCTCTGGAGATATGGGAAACACCATATATTTT. Supplemented by reference TRBV29-1 and TRBJ1-3, the full variable domain reads SAVISQKPSRDICQRGTSLTIQCQVDSQVTMMFWYRQQPGQSLTLIATANQGSEATYESGFVIDKFPISRPNLTFSTLTVSNMSPEDSSIYLCSVSGDMGNTIYFGEGSWLTVV.

The chain employs TRBV6-5 and TRBJ1-4; weak D call: TRBD1 (6 bases). CDR1 is MNHEY and CDR2 is SVGAGI in the germline V gene. V was shortened by 2 bases and J by 5 bases, with 15 bases between the two germline ends. The CDR3 is 16 residues long. CDR3 residues: CASSYIGGRGNEKLFF. The CDR3 DNA reads TGTGCCAGCAGTTACATCGGGGGGCGTGGGAATGAAAAACTGTTTTTT.

This clone was seen only a few times. The chain links TRBV29-1 to TRBJ2-1, with 10 bases fitting TRBD1. V lost 7 bases and J lost 7; bases outside the gene matches: 13. Germline CDR1 is SQVTM and CDR2 is ANQGSEA. CDR3 length: 15 residues. CDR3 sequence: CSAKVTGGVLNEQFF. The CDR3 DNA sequence: TGCAGCGCCAAAGTGACAGGGGGCGTTTTAAATGAGCAGTTCTTC.

This sequence joins TRBV6-1 and TRBJ1-3, with TRBD1 identical over 8 bases. The length of the CDR3 is 15 residues. From germline, CDR1 is MNHNS and CDR2 SASEGT. Losses at the gene ends were 5 bases for V and 4 bases for J; bases not matched to a gene: 7. DNA of the CDR3: TGTGCCAGCAGTACGCAGGGGGCGTACGGAAACACCATATATTTT. Protein sequence: CASSTQGAYGNTIYF.

The gene calls are TRBV5-6 and TRBJ2-3; 15 bases agree with TRBD2. Germline V gene lookup returns CDR1 SGHDT and CDR2 YYEEEE. The CDR3 has 16 amino acids. Unmatched junction bases numbered 7, after V lost 4 bases and J lost 7 bases. CDR3 coding DNA: TGTGCCAGCAGCCTCCCCGGGACTAGCGGGGGGAATACGCAGTATTTT. Its protein is CASSLPGTSGGNTQYF.

The chain is built from TRBV5-4 and TRBJ1-6, with D possibly TRBD1 on 5 matching bases. The CDR3 covers 15 residues. V dropped 4 bases and J dropped 7 bases, with 15 bases sitting between them. CDR1 SGHNT and CDR2 YYREEE come from the germline V gene (reference sequence). CDR3 protein: CASSPREGRNSPLHF. The CDR3 DNA reads TGTGCCAGCAGCCCACGGGAGGGGAGAAATTCACCCCTCCACTTT.

The genes are TRBV5-1 and TRBJ2-3; a weak D match, TRBD2 (6 bases). The germline V and J ends were trimmed by 4 bases and 0 bases, with 6 bases remaining between them. This CDR3 has 13 residues. Per the germline V gene, CDR1 is SGHRS and CDR2 is YFSETQ. The CDR3 DNA reads as TGCGCCAGCAGCGGGGGGAGCACAGATACGCAGTATTTT. Translation gives CASSGGSTDTQYF.

The chain is built from TRBV29-1 and TRBJ2-5; the D gene is possibly TRBD2 (6 bases). Per the germline V gene, CDR1 is SQVTM and CDR2 is ANQGSEA. The CDR3 totals 12 residues. V gave up 6 bases and J gave up 3 bases, with 11 bases separating them. In nucleotides, the CDR3 is TGCAGCGTGGTGGGCGGGGAAGAGACCCAGTACTTC. It translates to CSVVGGEETQYF.